The 2 T cell receptor beta chains below all came from one sample that was sequenced in a study of T cell responses to AZD1222 COVID-19 vaccine. Data came from immunoSEQ multiplex PCR; TCRdb stores just in-frame clones and leaves some out. The table shows approximately 50,000 clones, with 86% occurring only once. The sample in question was peripheral blood, obtained 28 days after the second AZD1222 dose. The receptors here all came from an adult who received the AZD1222 COVID-19 vaccine.

The chain has TRBV6-5 and TRBJ1-2; possibly TRBD1 for D (5 bases). Trimming stripped 11 bases from V and 4 bases from J, with 20 bases between. The CDR3 sequence is 14 residues long. Per the germline V gene, CDR1 is MNHEY and CDR2 is SVGAGI. As DNA, the CDR3 is TGTGCCTCCTCAGATCCCGACAGAAGCTATGGCTACACCTTC. This encodes CASSDPDRSYGYTF.

The CDR3 DNA follows: TGTGCCAGCAGCCCCGGCCCTAGTGCCTACGAGCAGTACTTC. Residues: CASSPGPSAYEQYF. The chain joins TRBV7-7 to TRBJ2-7, with D unclear. V dropped 5 bases and J dropped 2 bases, with 13 bases sitting between them. CDR1 and CDR2 (germline): SSHAT, FNYEAQ (reference sequence). The CDR3 has 14 amino acids.